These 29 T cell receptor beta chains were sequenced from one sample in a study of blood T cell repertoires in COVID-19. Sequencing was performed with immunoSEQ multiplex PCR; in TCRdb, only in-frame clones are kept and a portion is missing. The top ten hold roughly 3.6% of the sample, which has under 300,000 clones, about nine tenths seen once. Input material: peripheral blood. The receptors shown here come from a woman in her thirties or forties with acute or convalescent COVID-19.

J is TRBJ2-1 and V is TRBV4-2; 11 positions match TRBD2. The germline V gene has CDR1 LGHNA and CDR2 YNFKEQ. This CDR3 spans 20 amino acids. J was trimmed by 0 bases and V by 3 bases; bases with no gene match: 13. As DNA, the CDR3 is TGTGCCAGCAGCCAGTTGTTAGCGGGGGGGCCCCAGAGCTCCTACAATGAGCAGTTCTTC. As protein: CASSQLLAGGPQSSYNEQFF.

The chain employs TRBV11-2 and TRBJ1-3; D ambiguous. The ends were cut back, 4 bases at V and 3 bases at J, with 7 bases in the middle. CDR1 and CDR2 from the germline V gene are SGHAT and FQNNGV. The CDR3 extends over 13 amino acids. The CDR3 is CASSSTGGNTIYF. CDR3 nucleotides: TGTGCCAGCAGCTCTACGGGTGGAAACACCATATATTTT.

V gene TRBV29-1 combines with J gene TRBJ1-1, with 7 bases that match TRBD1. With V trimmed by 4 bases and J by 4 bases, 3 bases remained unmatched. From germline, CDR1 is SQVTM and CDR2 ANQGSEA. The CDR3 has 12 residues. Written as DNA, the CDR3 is TGCAGCGTTGGACAGGGAAGCACTGAAGCTTTCTTT. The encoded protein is CSVGQGSTEAFF.

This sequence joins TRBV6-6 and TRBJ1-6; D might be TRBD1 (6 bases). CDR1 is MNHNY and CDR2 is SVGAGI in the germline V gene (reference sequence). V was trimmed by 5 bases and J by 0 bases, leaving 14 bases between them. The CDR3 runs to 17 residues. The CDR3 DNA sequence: TGTGCCAGCAGTCCTGGACAGCCGAGCTCCTATAATTCACCCCTCCACTTT. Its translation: CASSPGQPSSYNSPLHF.

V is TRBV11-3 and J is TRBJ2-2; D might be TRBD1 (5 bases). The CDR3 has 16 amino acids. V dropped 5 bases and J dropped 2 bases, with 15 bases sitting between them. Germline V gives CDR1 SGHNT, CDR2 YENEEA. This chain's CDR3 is CASSLQGRSNTGELFF. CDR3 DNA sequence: TGTGCCAGCAGCCTCCAGGGCAGGTCCAACACCGGGGAGCTGTTTTTT.

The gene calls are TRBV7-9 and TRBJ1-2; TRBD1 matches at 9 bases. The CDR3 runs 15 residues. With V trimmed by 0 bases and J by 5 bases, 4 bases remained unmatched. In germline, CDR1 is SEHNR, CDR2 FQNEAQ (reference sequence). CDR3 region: CASSLAGQGSYGYTF. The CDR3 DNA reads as TGTGCCAGCAGCTTAGCGGGACAGGGAAGTTATGGCTACACCTTC. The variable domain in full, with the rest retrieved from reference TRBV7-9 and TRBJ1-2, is DTGVSQNPRHKITKRGQNVTFRCDPISEHNRLYWYRQTLGQGPEFLTYFQNEAQLEKSRLLSDRFSAERPKGSFSTLEIQRTEQGDSAMYLCASSLAGQGSYGYTFGSGTRLTVV.

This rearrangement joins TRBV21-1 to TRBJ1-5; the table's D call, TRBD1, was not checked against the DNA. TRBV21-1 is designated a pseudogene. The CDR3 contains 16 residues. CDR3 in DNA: TGTGCCAGCAGCAAAATGGCAGGGGGCTGCAATCAGCCCCAGCATTTT. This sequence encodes CASSKMAGGCNQPQHF.

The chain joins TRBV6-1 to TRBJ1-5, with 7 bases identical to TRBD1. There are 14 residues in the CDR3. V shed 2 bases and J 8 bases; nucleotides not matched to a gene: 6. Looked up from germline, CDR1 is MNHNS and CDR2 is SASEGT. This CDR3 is CASSESGGWEPQHF. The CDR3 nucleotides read TGTGCCAGCAGTGAATCAGGGGGGTGGGAGCCCCAGCATTTT.

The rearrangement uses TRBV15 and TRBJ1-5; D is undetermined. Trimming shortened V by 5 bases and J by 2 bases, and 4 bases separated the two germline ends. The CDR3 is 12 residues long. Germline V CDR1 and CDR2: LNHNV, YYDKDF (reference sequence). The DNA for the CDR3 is TGTGCCACCAGCGGGCGCAATCAGCCCCAGCATTTT. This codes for CATSGRNQPQHF.

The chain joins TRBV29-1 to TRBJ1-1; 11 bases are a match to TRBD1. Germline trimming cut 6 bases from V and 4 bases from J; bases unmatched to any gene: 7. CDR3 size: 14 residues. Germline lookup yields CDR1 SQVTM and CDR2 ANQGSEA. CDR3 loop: CSVEGTGGITEAFF. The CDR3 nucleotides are TGCAGCGTCGAGGGGACAGGGGGAATCACTGAAGCTTTCTTT. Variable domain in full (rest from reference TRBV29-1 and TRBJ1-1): SAVISQKPSRDICQRGTSLTIQCQVDSQVTMMFWYRQQPGQSLTLIATANQGSEATYESGFVIDKFPISRPNLTFSTLTVSNMSPEDSSIYLCSVEGTGGITEAFFGQGTRLTVV.

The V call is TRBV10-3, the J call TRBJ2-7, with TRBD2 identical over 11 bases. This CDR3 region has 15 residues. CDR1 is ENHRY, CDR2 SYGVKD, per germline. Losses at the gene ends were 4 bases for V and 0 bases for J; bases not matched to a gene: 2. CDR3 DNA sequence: TGTGCCATCAGTGGGGGACTAGCGGACTCCTACGAGCAGTACGTC. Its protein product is CAISGGLADSYEQYV.

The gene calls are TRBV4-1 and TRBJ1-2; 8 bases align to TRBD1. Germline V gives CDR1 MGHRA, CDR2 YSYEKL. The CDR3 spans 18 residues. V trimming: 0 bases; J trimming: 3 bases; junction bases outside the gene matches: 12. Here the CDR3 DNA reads TGCGCCAGCAGCCAAGATCAGGGGGTGACAGGGGCCTACTATGGCTACACCTTC. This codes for CASSQDQGVTGAYYGYTF.

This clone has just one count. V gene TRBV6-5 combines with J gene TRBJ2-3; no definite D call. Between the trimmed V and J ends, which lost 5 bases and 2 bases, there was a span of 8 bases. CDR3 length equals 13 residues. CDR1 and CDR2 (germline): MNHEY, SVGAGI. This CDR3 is CASSLKYTDTQYF. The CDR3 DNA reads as TGTGCCAGCAGTCTAAAGTACACAGATACGCAGTATTTT.

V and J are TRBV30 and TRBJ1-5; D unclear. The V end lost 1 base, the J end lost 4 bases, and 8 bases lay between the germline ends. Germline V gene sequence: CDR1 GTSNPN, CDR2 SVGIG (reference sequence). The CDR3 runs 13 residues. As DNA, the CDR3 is TGTGCCTGGAGTGCGCGGATTAATCAGCCCCAGCATTTT. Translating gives CAWSARINQPQHF.

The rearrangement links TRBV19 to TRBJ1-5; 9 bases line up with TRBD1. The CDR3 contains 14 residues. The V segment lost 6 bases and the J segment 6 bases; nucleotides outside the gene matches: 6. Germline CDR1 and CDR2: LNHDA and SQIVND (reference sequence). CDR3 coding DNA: TGTGCCAGTAGGAAACAGGGACAGGGTCAGCCCCAGCATTTT. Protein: CASRKQGQGQPQHF.

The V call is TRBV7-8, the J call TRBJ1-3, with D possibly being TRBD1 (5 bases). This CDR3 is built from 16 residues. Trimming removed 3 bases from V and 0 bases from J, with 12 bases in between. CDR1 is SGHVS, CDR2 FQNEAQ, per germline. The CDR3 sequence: CASSLGGRISGNTIYF. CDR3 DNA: TGTGCCAGCAGCTTGGGGGGGAGGATCTCTGGAAACACCATATATTTT.

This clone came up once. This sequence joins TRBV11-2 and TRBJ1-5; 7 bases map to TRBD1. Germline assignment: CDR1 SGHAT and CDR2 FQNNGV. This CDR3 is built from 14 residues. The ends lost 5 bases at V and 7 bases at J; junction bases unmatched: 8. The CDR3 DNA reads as TGTGCCAGCAGCCAGGAAGGGGGCCTCCAGCCCCAGCATTTT. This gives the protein CASSQEGGLQPQHF.

The DNA for the CDR3 is TGTGCCAGCAGTTACTCTGAGGACAGGGGGAACACTGAAGCTTTCTTT. Its protein is CASSYSEDRGNTEAFF. This sequence joins TRBV6-5 and TRBJ1-1; 9 nucleotides align to TRBD1. The CDR3 consists of 16 residues. CDR1 is MNHEY and CDR2 is SVGAGI in the germline V gene. J gave up 1 base and V 0 bases, and 3 bases lay outside the gene matches.

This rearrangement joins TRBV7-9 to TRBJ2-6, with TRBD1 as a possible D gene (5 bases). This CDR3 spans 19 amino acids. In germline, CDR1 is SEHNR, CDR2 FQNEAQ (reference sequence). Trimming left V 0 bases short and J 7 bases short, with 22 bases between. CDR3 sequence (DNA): TGTGCCAGCAGCTTAGCCTCGTGGGGCAGGTCCGGTGGTGCCAACGTCCTGACTTTC. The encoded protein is CASSLASWGRSGGANVLTF.

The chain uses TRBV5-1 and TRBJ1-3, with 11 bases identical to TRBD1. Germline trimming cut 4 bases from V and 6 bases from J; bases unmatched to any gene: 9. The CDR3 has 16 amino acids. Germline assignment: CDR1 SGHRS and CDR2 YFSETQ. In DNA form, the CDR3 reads TGCGCCAGCAGCCCCTCCCGGGACAGGGGGAAAAACACCATATATTTT. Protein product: CASSPSRDRGKNTIYF.

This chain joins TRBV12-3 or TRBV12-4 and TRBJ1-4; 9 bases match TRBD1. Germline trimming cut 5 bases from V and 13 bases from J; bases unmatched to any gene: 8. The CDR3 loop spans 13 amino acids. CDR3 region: CASSPGTGPRLFF. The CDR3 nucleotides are TGTGCCAGCAGTCCAGGGACAGGGCCTCGACTGTTTTTT.

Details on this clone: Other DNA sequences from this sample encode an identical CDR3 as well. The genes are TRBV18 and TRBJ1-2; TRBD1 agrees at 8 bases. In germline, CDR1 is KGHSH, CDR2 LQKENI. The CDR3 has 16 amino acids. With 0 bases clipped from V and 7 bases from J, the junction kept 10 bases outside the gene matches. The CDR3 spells CASSPPGGSGGGGYTF. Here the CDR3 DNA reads TGTGCCAGCTCACCACCGGGTGGATCAGGGGGCGGTGGCTACACCTTC.

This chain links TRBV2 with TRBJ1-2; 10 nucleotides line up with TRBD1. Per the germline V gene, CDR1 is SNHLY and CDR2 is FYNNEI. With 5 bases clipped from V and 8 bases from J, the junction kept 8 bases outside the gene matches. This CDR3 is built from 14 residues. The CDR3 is CASSRGGQGHGYTF. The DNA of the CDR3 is TGTGCCAGCAGTAGAGGGGGACAGGGGCACGGCTACACCTTC.

This CDR3 is CASSPDRGYNEQFF. The CDR3 DNA reads TGTGCCAGCAGCCCGGACAGGGGTTACAATGAGCAGTTCTTC. The chain combines TRBV5-4 with TRBJ2-1; 9 bases fit TRBD1. This CDR3 has 14 amino acids. V shed 4 bases and J 4 bases; nucleotides not matched to a gene: 3. CDR1 is SGHNT, CDR2 YYREEE, per germline (reference sequence).

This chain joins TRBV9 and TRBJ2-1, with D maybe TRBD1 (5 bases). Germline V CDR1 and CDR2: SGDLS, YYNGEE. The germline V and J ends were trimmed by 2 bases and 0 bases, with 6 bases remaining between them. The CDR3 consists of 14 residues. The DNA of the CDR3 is TGTGCCAGCAGCGTTAGGGGCTCCTACAATGAGCAGTTCTTC. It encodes CASSVRGSYNEQFF. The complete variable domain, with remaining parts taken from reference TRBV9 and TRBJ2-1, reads DSGVTQTPKHLITATGQRVTLRCSPRSGDLSVYWYQQSLDQGLQFLIQYYNGEERAKGNILERFSAQQFPDLHSELNLSSLELGDSALYFCASSVRGSYNEQFFGPGTRLTVL.

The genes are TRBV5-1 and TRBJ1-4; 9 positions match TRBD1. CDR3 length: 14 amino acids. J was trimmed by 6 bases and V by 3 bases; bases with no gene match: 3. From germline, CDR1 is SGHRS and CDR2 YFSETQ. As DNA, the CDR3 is TGCGCCAGCAGCTGGGACAGGGCCGATGAAAAACTGTTTTTT. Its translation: CASSWDRADEKLFF.

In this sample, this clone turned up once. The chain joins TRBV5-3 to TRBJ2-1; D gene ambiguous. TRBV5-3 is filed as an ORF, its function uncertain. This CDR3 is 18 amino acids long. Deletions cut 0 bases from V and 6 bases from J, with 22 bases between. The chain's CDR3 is CARSLAFFSRRFLNEQFF. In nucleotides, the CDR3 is TGTGCCAGAAGCTTGGCCTTTTTTTCTAGACGGTTTCTCAATGAGCAGTTCTTC.

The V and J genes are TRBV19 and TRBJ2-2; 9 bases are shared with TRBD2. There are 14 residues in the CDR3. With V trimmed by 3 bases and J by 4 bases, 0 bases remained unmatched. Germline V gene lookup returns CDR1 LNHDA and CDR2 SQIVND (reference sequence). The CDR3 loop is CASSISGGTGELFF. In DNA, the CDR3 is TGTGCCAGTAGTATTAGCGGGGGCACCGGGGAGCTGTTTTTT.

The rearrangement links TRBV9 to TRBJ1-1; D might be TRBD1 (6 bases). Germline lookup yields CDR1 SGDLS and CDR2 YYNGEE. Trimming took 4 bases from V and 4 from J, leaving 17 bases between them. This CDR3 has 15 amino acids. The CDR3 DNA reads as TGTGCCAGCAGCCCACCTACTTTAGGGGGCACTGAAGCTTTCTTT. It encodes CASSPPTLGGTEAFF.